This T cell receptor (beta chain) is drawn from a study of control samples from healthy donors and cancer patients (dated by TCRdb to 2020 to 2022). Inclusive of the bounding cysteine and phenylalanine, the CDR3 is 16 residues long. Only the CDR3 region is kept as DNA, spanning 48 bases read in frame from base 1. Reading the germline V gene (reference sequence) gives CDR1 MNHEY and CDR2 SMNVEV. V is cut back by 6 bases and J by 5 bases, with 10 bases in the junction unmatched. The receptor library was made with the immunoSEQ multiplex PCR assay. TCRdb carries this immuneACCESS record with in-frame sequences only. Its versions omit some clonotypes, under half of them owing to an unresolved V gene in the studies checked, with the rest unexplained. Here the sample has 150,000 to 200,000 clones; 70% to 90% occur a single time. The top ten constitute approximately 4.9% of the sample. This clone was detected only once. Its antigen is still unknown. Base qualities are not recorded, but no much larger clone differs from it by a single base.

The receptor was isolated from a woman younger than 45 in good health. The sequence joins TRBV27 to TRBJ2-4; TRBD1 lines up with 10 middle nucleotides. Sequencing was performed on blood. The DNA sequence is TGTGCCAGCAGCACTATATCCGGGACAGGGGAAAACATTCAGTACTTC. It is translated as CASSTISGTGENIQYF.